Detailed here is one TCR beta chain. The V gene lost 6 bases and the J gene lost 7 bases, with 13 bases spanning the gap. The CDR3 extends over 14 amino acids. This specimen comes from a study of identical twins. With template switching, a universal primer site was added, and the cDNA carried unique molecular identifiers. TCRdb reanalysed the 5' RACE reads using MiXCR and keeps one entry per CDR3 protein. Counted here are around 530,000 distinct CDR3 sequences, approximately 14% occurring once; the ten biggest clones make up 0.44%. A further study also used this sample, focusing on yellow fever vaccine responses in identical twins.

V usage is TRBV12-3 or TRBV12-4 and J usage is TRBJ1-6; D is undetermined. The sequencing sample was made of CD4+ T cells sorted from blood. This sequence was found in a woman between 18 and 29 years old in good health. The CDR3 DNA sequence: TGTGCCAGCAGCGGGGAGGAGACGAATTCACCCCTCCACTTT. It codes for CASSGEETNSPLHF.